This is a list of T cell receptor beta chains from one sample in a study of cytomegalovirus exposure and HLA in healthy donors. Generated by immunoSEQ multiplex PCR, the TCRdb table keeps only in-frame clones and is missing some. The repertoire holds fewer than 200,000 clones, roughly 85% seen once, with around a sixth in the top ten. Sequences were obtained from PBMCs. The receptors stem from a man younger than 30 in good health and CMV-seropositive. Each CDR3 is given with its conserved first and last residue. Fields, in order: CDR3 protein, CDR3 DNA, V gene, D gene, J gene, clone size. D genes are given only for firm matches. Not all rows give a size; the values are once, few, many and, for expanded clones, a class.

CDR3 protein: CASSLEGRLGEQYF
CDR3 DNA: TGCGCCAGCAGCTTGGAAGGCAGGCTTGGGGAGCAGTACTTC
V gene: TRBV5-1
D gene: -
J gene: TRBJ2-7
clone size: -

CDR3 protein: CASSLVGRDSQETQYF
CDR3 DNA: TGTGCCAGCAGCTTAGTTGGACGGGACAGCCAAGAGACCCAGTACTTC
V gene: TRBV11-3
D gene: TRBD1
J gene: TRBJ2-5
clone size: -

CDR3 protein: CASSLFSGGNTEAFF
CDR3 DNA: TGCGCCAGCAGCTTGTTTTCGGGGGGGAACACTGAAGCTTTCTTT
V gene: TRBV5-1
D gene: -
J gene: TRBJ1-1
clone size: -

CDR3 protein: CASSFSVYGYTF
CDR3 DNA: TGTGCCAGCAGTTTTAGCGTCTATGGCTACACCTTC
V gene: TRBV28
D gene: -
J gene: TRBJ1-2
clone size: once

CDR3 protein: CASSWDRGDQYF
CDR3 DNA: TGTGCCAGCAGCTGGGACAGGGGCGACCAGTACTTC
V gene: TRBV7-9
D gene: TRBD1
J gene: TRBJ2-5
clone size: -

CDR3 protein: CASSAGSQVTGELFF
CDR3 DNA: TGTGCCAGTAGTGCCGGGTCCCAAGTCACCGGGGAGCTGTTTTTT
V gene: TRBV19
D gene: -
J gene: TRBJ2-2
clone size: few

CDR3 protein: CSALGGDTNYGYTF
CDR3 DNA: TGCAGCGCGTTGGGGGGGGATACTAACTATGGCTACACCTTC
V gene: TRBV29-1
D gene: -
J gene: TRBJ1-2
clone size: -

CDR3 protein: CASSPSGTSGTYEQYF
CDR3 DNA: TGTGCCAGCAGCCCCTCCGGGACTAGCGGAACCTACGAGCAGTACTTC
V gene: TRBV9
D gene: TRBD2
J gene: TRBJ2-7
clone size: -

CDR3 protein: CASSARDSGYTF
CDR3 DNA: TGTGCCAGCAGCGCCCGGGACAGTGGCTACACCTTC
V gene: TRBV9
D gene: TRBD1
J gene: TRBJ1-2
clone size: -

CDR3 protein: CASSTGGVSSYEQYF
CDR3 DNA: TGTGCCAGTAGCACCGGGGGGGTTAGCTCCTACGAGCAGTACTTC
V gene: TRBV19
D gene: TRBD2
J gene: TRBJ2-7
clone size: -

CDR3 protein: CASSLYSGRRETQYF
CDR3 DNA: TGTGCCAGCAGTTTATATAGCGGGAGAAGAGAGACCCAGTACTTC
V gene: TRBV27
D gene: TRBD2
J gene: TRBJ2-5
clone size: -

CDR3 protein: CASSLANTEAFF
CDR3 DNA: TGCGCCAGCAGCTTGGCTAACACTGAAGCTTTCTTT
V gene: TRBV5-1
D gene: -
J gene: TRBJ1-1
clone size: -

CDR3 protein: CASSPAGYNEQFF
CDR3 DNA: TGTGCCAGCAGCCCCGCAGGCTACAATGAGCAGTTCTTC
V gene: TRBV6-5
D gene: -
J gene: TRBJ2-1
clone size: -

CDR3 protein: CASSQGTGPYGYTF
CDR3 DNA: TGCGCCAGCAGCCAGGGTACAGGGCCCTATGGCTACACCTTC
V gene: TRBV5-1
D gene: -
J gene: TRBJ1-2
clone size: -

CDR3 protein: CASSRGGQGAADTQYF
CDR3 DNA: TGCGCCAGCAGCAGGGGGGGACAGGGGGCAGCAGATACGCAGTATTTT
V gene: TRBV5-1
D gene: TRBD1
J gene: TRBJ2-3
clone size: -

CDR3 protein: CASSMTVGNTEAFF
CDR3 DNA: TGTGCCAGCAGCATGACAGTGGGGAACACTGAAGCTTTCTTT
V gene: TRBV5-4
D gene: -
J gene: TRBJ1-1
clone size: -

CDR3 protein: CASSLYTSGYEQYF
CDR3 DNA: TGTGCCAGCAGTTTATACACTAGCGGCTACGAGCAGTACTTC
V gene: TRBV27
D gene: TRBD2
J gene: TRBJ2-7
clone size: few

CDR3 protein: CASSFGGGETQYF
CDR3 DNA: TGTGCCAGCAGTTTCGGGGGGGGAGAGACCCAGTACTTC
V gene: TRBV28
D gene: TRBD2
J gene: TRBJ2-5
clone size: -

CDR3 protein: CASSSIPTDRGHQPQHF
CDR3 DNA: TGTGCCAGCAGTTCCATCCCTACGGACAGGGGGCATCAGCCCCAGCATTTT
V gene: TRBV27
D gene: TRBD1
J gene: TRBJ1-5
clone size: -

CDR3 protein: CAWRWSHSYEQYF
CDR3 DNA: TGTGCCTGGAGATGGAGTCACTCCTACGAGCAGTACTTC
V gene: TRBV30
D gene: -
J gene: TRBJ2-7
clone size: -

CDR3 protein: CASSHLGLDNYGYTF
CDR3 DNA: TGCGCCAGCAGCCACCTTGGACTGGATAACTATGGCTACACCTTC
V gene: TRBV4-1
D gene: -
J gene: TRBJ1-2
clone size: -

CDR3 protein: CASSARTGGGFPEAFF
CDR3 DNA: TGTGCCAGTAGTGCCAGGACAGGGGGCGGTTTCCCTGAAGCTTTCTTT
V gene: TRBV19
D gene: TRBD1
J gene: TRBJ1-1
clone size: -

CDR3 protein: CASSNQREQYF
CDR3 DNA: TGTGCCAGCAGCAATCAGCGGGAGCAGTACTTC
V gene: TRBV5-4
D gene: -
J gene: TRBJ2-7
clone size: few

CDR3 protein: CASFYDSGNTIYF
CDR3 DNA: TGTGCCAGCTTCTACGACTCTGGAAACACCATATATTTT
V gene: TRBV18
D gene: -
J gene: TRBJ1-3
clone size: -

CDR3 protein: CASSLGGQGADTQYF
CDR3 DNA: TGCGCCAGCAGCTTGGGGGGGCAGGGGGCAGATACGCAGTATTTT
V gene: TRBV5-1
D gene: TRBD1
J gene: TRBJ2-3
clone size: -

CDR3 protein: CASKQGSYEQYF
CDR3 DNA: TGTGCCAGCAAGCAGGGTTCCTACGAGCAGTACTTC
V gene: TRBV28
D gene: -
J gene: TRBJ2-7
clone size: -

CDR3 protein: CASSLRGGDEQYF
CDR3 DNA: TGTGCCAGTAGTTTGAGAGGAGGGGACGAGCAGTACTTC
V gene: TRBV19
D gene: -
J gene: TRBJ2-7
clone size: -

CDR3 protein: CASSQGSGANVLTF
CDR3 DNA: TGTGCCAGCAGCCAGGGGTCTGGGGCCAACGTCCTGACTTTC
V gene: TRBV7-3
D gene: -
J gene: TRBJ2-6
clone size: -

CDR3 protein: CASSFRANYGYTF
CDR3 DNA: TGTGCCAGCAGTTTCAGGGCCAACTATGGCTACACCTTC
V gene: TRBV28
D gene: -
J gene: TRBJ1-2
clone size: -

CDR3 protein: CASSGQGSGNTIYF
CDR3 DNA: TGTGCCAGCAGTGGGCAGGGCTCTGGAAACACCATATATTTT
V gene: TRBV2
D gene: -
J gene: TRBJ1-3
clone size: -

CDR3 protein: CASSPGLSYNSPLHF
CDR3 DNA: TGTGCCAGCAGCCCGGGTTTATCCTATAATTCACCCCTCCACTTT
V gene: TRBV7-9
D gene: -
J gene: TRBJ1-6
clone size: -

CDR3 protein: CASSHGAGGEQFF
CDR3 DNA: TGTGCCAGCAGCCACGGCGCGGGTGGTGAGCAGTTCTTC
V gene: TRBV6-6
D gene: -
J gene: TRBJ2-1
clone size: -

CDR3 protein: CASSLEPPTGFVFYEQYF
CDR3 DNA: TGTGCCAGCAGCTTAGAACCCCCGACAGGTTTTGTATTCTACGAGCAGTACTTC
V gene: TRBV11-3
D gene: -
J gene: TRBJ2-7
clone size: -

CDR3 protein: CSVPAGGGQFF
CDR3 DNA: TGCAGCGTCCCAGCGGGAGGGGGGCAGTTCTTC
V gene: TRBV29-1
D gene: TRBD2
J gene: TRBJ2-1
clone size: -

CDR3 protein: CASRAGTSGPGELFF
CDR3 DNA: TGTGCCAGCAGAGCCGGGACTAGCGGGCCCGGGGAGCTGTTTTTT
V gene: TRBV7-3
D gene: TRBD2
J gene: TRBJ2-2
clone size: -

CDR3 protein: CASTLQGFYPRLRYSNQPQHF
CDR3 DNA: TGTGCTAGCACCTTACAGGGCTTTTACCCCCGTCTCCGCTATAGCAATCAGCCCCAGCATTTT
V gene: TRBV7-7
D gene: -
J gene: TRBJ1-5
clone size: -

CDR3 protein: CASSLFGQGAYEQYF
CDR3 DNA: TGTGCCAGCAGTTTATTCGGACAGGGAGCCTACGAGCAGTACTTC
V gene: TRBV27
D gene: TRBD1
J gene: TRBJ2-7
clone size: -

CDR3 protein: CASSDGDRATYGYTF
CDR3 DNA: TGTGCCAGCAGCGACGGGGACAGGGCCACCTATGGCTACACCTTC
V gene: TRBV7-9
D gene: TRBD1
J gene: TRBJ1-2
clone size: -

CDR3 protein: CASSSTGVFAYEQYF
CDR3 DNA: TGTGCCAGCAGCTCTACGGGGGTGTTCGCCTACGAGCAGTACTTC
V gene: TRBV7-9
D gene: -
J gene: TRBJ2-7
clone size: -

CDR3 protein: CSVGTGQTYEQYF
CDR3 DNA: TGCAGCGTTGGGACAGGTCAGACCTACGAGCAGTACTTC
V gene: TRBV29-1
D gene: TRBD1
J gene: TRBJ2-7
clone size: -

CDR3 protein: CASTRQGGYNEQFF
CDR3 DNA: TGTGCCAGCACCCGACAGGGGGGATACAATGAGCAGTTCTTC
V gene: TRBV6-5
D gene: TRBD1
J gene: TRBJ2-1
clone size: -

CDR3 protein: CASSPQGANQPQHF
CDR3 DNA: TGTGCCAGCTCACCTCAGGGGGCGAATCAGCCCCAGCATTTT
V gene: TRBV18
D gene: TRBD1
J gene: TRBJ1-5
clone size: -

CDR3 protein: CASSPTGGTDTQYF
CDR3 DNA: TGTGCCAGCAGCCCCACGGGGGGAACAGATACGCAGTATTTT
V gene: TRBV7-6
D gene: TRBD2
J gene: TRBJ2-3
clone size: -

CDR3 protein: CASSTRDYQETQYF
CDR3 DNA: TGTGCCAGCAGCACCCGGGACTATCAAGAGACCCAGTACTTC
V gene: TRBV28
D gene: TRBD2
J gene: TRBJ2-5
clone size: -

CDR3 protein: CASSEDLGNEQYF
CDR3 DNA: TGCGCCAGCAGCGAGGACTTGGGGAACGAGCAGTACTTC
V gene: TRBV5-1
D gene: -
J gene: TRBJ2-7
clone size: -

CDR3 protein: CASSLWGAPGNEQFF
CDR3 DNA: TGTGCCAGCAGTTTATGGGGGGCGCCGGGCAATGAGCAGTTCTTC
V gene: TRBV28
D gene: -
J gene: TRBJ2-1
clone size: -

CDR3 protein: CASSRSKTSVSYNEQFF
CDR3 DNA: TGTGCCAGCAGCCGTTCTAAGACTAGCGTCTCCTACAATGAGCAGTTCTTC
V gene: TRBV28
D gene: TRBD2
J gene: TRBJ2-1
clone size: -

CDR3 protein: CAISDRPVEQYF
CDR3 DNA: TGTGCCATCAGTGACAGGCCGGTAGAGCAGTACTTC
V gene: TRBV10-3
D gene: -
J gene: TRBJ2-7
clone size: -

CDR3 protein: CASSYRGREPQHF
CDR3 DNA: TGTGCCAGCAGTTACAGGGGGCGTGAGCCCCAGCATTTT
V gene: TRBV6-5
D gene: TRBD1
J gene: TRBJ1-5
clone size: -

CDR3 protein: CASSYSNQGPGGYTF
CDR3 DNA: TGTGCCAGCAGTTACTCAAATCAGGGGCCGGGTGGCTACACCTTC
V gene: TRBV6-5
D gene: -
J gene: TRBJ1-2
clone size: -

CDR3 protein: CASSQGTPHDEKLFF
CDR3 DNA: TGCGCCAGCAGCCAAGGAACACCCCACGATGAAAAACTGTTTTTT
V gene: TRBV4-1
D gene: -
J gene: TRBJ1-4
clone size: -

CDR3 protein: CASSPWDRGPYGYTF
CDR3 DNA: TGTGCCAGCTCACCTTGGGACAGGGGTCCCTATGGCTACACCTTC
V gene: TRBV18
D gene: TRBD1
J gene: TRBJ1-2
clone size: -